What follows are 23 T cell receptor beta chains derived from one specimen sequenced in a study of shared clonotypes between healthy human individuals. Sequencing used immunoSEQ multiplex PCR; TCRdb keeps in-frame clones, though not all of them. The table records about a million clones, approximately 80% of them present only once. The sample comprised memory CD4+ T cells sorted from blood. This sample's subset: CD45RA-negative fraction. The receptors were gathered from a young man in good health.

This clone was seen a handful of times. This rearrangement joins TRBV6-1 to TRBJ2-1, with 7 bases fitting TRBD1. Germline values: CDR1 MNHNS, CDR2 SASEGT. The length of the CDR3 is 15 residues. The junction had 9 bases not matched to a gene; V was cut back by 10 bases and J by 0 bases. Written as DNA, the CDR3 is TGTGCCACCGCAGAGGACAGGAGCTCCTACAATGAGCAGTTCTTC. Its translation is CATAEDRSSYNEQFF.

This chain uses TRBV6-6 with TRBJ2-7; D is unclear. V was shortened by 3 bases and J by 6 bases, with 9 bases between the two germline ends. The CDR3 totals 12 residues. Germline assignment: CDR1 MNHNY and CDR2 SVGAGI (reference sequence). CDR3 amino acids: CASSYTEGEQYF. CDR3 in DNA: TGTGCCAGCAGTTATACGGAAGGCGAGCAGTACTTC.

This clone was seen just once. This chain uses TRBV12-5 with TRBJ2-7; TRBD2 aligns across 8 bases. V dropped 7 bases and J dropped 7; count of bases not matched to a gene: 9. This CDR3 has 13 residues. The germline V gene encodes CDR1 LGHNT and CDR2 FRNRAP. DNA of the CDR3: TGTGCTAGTGCGTATAGCGGGATCGCGGAGCAGTACTTC. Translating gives CASAYSGIAEQYF.

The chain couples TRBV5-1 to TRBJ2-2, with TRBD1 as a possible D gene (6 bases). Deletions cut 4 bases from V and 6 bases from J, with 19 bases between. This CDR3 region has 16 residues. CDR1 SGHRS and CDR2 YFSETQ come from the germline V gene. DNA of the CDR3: TGCGCCAGCAGCCCCTGGACAGCCACAGGATCCGGGGAGCTGTTTTTT. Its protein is CASSPWTATGSGELFF.

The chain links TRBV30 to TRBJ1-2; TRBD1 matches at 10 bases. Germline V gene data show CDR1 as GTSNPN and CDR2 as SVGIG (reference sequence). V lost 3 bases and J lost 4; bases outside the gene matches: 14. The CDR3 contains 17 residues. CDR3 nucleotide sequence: TGTGCCTGGAGGGCGTTGAAGACAGGGGGCTCTGGCTATGGCTACACCTTC. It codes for CAWRALKTGGSGYGYTF.

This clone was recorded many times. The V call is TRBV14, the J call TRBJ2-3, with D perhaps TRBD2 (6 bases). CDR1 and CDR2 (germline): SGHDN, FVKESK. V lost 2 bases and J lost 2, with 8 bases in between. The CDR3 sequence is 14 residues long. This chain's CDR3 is CASSQKGLTDTQYF. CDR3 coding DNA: TGTGCCAGCAGCCAAAAGGGACTCACAGATACGCAGTATTTT.

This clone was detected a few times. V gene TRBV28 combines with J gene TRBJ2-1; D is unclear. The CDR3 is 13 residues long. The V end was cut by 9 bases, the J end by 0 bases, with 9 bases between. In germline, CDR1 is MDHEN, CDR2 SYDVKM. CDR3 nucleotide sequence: TGTGCCAGTACCGCTGGCTCCTACAATGAGCAGTTCTTC. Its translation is CASTAGSYNEQFF.

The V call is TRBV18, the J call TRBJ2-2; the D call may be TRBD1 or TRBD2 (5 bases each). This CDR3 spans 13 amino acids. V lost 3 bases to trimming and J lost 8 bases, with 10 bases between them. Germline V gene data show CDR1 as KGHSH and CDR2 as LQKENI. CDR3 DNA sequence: TGTGCCAGCTCACCCCGGGACGGTGGGGAGCTGTTTTTT. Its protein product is CASSPRDGGELFF.

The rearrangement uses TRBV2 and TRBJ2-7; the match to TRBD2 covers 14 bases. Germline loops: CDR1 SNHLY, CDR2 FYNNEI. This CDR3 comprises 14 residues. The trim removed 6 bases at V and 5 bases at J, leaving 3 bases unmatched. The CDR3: CASRGLAGDHEQYF. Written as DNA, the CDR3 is TGTGCCAGCAGGGGACTAGCGGGAGACCACGAGCAGTACTTC.

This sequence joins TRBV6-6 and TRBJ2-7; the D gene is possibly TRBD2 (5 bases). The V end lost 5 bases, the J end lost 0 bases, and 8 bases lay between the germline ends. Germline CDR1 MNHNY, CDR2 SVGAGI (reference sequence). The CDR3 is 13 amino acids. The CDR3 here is CASSLRDSYEQYF. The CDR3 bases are TGTGCCAGCAGTCTCCGGGACTCCTACGAGCAGTACTTC.

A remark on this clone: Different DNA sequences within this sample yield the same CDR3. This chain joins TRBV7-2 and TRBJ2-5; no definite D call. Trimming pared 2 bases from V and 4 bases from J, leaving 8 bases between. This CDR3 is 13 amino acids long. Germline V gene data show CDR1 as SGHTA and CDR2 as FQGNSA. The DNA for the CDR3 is TGTGCCAGCAGCTTATTTGGCGGAGAGACCCAGTACTTC. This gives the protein CASSLFGGETQYF.

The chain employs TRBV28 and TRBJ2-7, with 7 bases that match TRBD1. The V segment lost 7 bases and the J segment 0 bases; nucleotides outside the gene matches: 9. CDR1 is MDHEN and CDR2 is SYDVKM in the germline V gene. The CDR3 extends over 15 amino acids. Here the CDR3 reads CASKPQDRHSYEQYF. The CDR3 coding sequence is TGTGCCAGCAAACCGCAGGACAGGCACTCCTACGAGCAGTACTTC.

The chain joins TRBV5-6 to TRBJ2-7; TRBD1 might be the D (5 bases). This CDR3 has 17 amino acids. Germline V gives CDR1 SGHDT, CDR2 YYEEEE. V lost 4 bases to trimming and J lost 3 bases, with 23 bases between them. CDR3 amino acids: CASSADTTARTSYEQYF. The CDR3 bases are TGTGCCAGCAGCGCGGATACGACAGCGCGGACGAGCTACGAGCAGTACTTC.

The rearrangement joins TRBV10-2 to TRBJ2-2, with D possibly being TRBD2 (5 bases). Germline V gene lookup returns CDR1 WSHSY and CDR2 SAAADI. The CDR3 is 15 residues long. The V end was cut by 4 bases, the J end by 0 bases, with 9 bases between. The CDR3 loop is CASSGRVANTGELFF. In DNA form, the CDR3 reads TGCGCCAGCAGTGGGCGGGTCGCGAACACCGGGGAGCTGTTTTTT.

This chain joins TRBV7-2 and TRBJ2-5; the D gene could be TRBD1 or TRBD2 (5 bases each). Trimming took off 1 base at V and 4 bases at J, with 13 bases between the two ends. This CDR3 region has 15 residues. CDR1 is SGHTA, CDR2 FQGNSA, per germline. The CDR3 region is CASSLEYTGRETQYF. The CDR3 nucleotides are TGTGCCAGCAGCTTAGAATATACGGGGCGAGAGACCCAGTACTTC. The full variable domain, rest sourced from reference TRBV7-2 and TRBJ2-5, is GAGVSQSPSNKVTEKGKDVELRCDPISGHTALYWYRQSLGQGLEFLIYFQGNSAPDKSGLPSDRFSAERTGGSVSTLTIQRTQQEDSAVYLCASSLEYTGRETQYFGPGTRLLVL.

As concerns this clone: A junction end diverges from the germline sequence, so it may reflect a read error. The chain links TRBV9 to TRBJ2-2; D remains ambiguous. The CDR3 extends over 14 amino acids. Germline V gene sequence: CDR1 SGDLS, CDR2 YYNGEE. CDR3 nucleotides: TGTGCCGGCAGCGTACAGCCCCTCGCCGGGGAGCTGTTTTTT. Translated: CAGSVQPLAGELFF.

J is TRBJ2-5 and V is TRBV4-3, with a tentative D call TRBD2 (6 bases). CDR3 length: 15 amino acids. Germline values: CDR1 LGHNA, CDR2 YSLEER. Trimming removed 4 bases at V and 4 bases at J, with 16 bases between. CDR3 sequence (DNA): TGCGCCAGCAGCCGAGACCATGGGGGGTCAGAGACCCAGTACTTC. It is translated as CASSRDHGGSETQYF.

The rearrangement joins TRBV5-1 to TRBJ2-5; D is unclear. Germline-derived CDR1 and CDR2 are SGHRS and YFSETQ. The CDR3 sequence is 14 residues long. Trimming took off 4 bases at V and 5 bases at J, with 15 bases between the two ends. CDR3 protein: CASSEFGQYETQYF. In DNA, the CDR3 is TGCGCCAGCAGCGAATTTGGGCAGTACGAGACCCAGTACTTC.

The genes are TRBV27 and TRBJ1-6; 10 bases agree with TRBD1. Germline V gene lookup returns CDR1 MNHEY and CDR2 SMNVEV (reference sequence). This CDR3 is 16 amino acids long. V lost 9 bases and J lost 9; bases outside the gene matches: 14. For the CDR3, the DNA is TGTGCCAGAAGAAGTTCGACAGGGGGCTGGAGTTCACCCCTCCACTTT. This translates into CARRSSTGGWSSPLHF.

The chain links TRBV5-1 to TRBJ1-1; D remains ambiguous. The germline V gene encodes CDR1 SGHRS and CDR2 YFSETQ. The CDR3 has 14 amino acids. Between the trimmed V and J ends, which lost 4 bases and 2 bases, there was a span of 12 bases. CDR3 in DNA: TGCGCCAGCAGCCCCTCCGAGTACAACACTGAAGCTTTCTTT. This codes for CASSPSEYNTEAFF. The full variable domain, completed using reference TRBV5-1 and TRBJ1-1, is KAGVTQTPRYLIKTRGQQVTLSCSPISGHRSVSWYQQTPGQGLQFLFEYFSETQRNKGNFPGRFSGRQFSNSRSEMNVSTLELGDSALYLCASSPSEYNTEAFFGQGTRLTVV.

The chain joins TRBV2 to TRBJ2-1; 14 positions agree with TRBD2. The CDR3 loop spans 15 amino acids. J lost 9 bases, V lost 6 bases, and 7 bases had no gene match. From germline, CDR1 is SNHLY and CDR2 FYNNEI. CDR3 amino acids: CASRAGTSGSFEQFF. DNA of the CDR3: TGTGCCAGCAGAGCCGGGACTAGCGGGAGTTTTGAGCAGTTCTTC.

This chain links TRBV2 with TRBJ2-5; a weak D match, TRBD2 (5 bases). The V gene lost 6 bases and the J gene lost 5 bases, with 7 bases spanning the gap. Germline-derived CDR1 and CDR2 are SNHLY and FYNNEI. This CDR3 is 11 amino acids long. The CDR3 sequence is CASRRAETQYF. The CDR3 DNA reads TGTGCCAGCAGGCGGGCGGAGACCCAGTACTTC.

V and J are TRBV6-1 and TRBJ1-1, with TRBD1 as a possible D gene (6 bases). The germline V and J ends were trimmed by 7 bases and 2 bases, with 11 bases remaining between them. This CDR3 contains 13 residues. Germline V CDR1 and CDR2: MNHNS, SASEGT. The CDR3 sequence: CASNVGANTEAFF. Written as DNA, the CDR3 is TGTGCCAGCAATGTGGGGGCTAACACTGAAGCTTTCTTT.